Reported below is one T cell receptor beta chain. The sample belongs to a study of shared T cell receptors in the human thymus. The CDR3 runs 17 residues. Germline V gene data show CDR1 as SEHNR and CDR2 as FQNEAQ (reference sequence). Losses at the gene ends were 4 bases for V and 3 bases for J; bases not matched to a gene: 12. Sequenced by immunoSEQ multiplex PCR; TCRdb stores in-frame clones only, minus some. Of about 660,000 clones listed, around 87% were seen once; the top ten hold roughly 0.0086%. This sample was shared with a second study, whose subject was human thymus T cells. As that report states: Each of the donors was a healthy Finnish infant who was undergoing open corrective cardiac surgery for congenital heart defects. Resections from corrective heart surgery supplied the thymus tissue. Across thymic and blood repertoires, the usage of V and J genes appeared to be biased. Related studies noted strongly shared thymic repertoires across unrelated people.

This sequence joins TRBV7-9 and TRBJ2-3; 8 bases are a match to TRBD2. This TCR came from a boy less than two years old with a congenital heart defect. Specimen: thymocytes. As DNA, the CDR3 is TGTGCCAGCAGCTCCCACCTCGGGGCTAGCGGGACAGATACGCAGTATTTT. Residues: CASSSHLGASGTDTQYF.